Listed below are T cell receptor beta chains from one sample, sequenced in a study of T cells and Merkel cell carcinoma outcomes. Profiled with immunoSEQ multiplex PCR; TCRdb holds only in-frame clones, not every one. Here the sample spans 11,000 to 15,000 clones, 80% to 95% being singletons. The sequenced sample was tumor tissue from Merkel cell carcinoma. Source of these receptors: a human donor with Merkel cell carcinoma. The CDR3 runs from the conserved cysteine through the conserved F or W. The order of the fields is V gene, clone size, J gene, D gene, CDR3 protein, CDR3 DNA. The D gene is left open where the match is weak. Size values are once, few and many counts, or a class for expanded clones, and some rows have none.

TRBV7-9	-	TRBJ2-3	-	CASSLSDTQYF	TGTGCCAGCAGCTTATCGGATACGCAGTATTTT
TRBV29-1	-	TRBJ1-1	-	CSVSRAREAFF	TGCAGTGTTTCCAGGGCAAGAGAAGCTTTCTTT
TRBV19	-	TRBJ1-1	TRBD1	CTSSPWTGWVNTEAFF	TGTACCAGTAGTCCCTGGACAGGGTGGGTGAACACTGAAGCTTTCTTT
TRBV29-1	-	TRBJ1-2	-	CSGGLDYGYTF	TGCAGCGGGGGTCTGGACTATGGCTACACCTTC
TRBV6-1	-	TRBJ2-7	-	CASSVRVGLEQYF	TGTGCCAGCAGTGTCCGGGTGGGGCTTGAGCAGTACTTC
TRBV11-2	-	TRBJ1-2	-	CASSLGGGYTF	TGTGCCAGCAGCTTGGGGGGGGGCTACACCTTC
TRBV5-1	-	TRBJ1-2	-	CASSLEGHYGYTF	TGCGCCAGCAGCCTGGAAGGACACTATGGCTACACCTTC
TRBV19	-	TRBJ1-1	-	CASSPPRGATEAFF	TGTGCCAGTAGTCCCCCGCGGGGGGCGACTGAAGCTTTCTTT
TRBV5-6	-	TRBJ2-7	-	CASSLGRFSYEQYF	TGTGCCAGCAGCTTGGGGAGATTTTCCTACGAGCAGTACTTC
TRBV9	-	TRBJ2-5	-	CASSVVGTTGETQYF	TGTGCCAGCAGCGTAGTGGGAACCACCGGAGAGACCCAGTACTTC
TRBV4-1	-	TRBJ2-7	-	CASSQIGRGREQYF	TGCGCCAGCAGCCAAATCGGACGGGGTCGCGAGCAGTACTTC
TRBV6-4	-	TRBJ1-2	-	CASSDQHYGYTF	TGTGCCAGCAGTGACCAGCACTATGGCTACACCTTC
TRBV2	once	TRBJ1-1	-	CASSRNHNLNTEAFF	TGTGCCAGCAGTAGGAACCACAACTTAAACACTGAAGCTTTCTTT
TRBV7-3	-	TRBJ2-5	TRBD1	CASSPGTGGQETQYF	TGTGCCAGCAGCCCGGGGACAGGGGGTCAAGAGACCCAGTACTTC
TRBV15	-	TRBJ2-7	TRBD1	CATSRVFLTGSYEQYF	TGTGCCACCAGCAGAGTATTCCTGACAGGGTCCTACGAGCAGTACTTC
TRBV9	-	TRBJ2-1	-	CASSKDINEQFF	TGTGCCAGCAGCAAGGACATCAATGAGCAGTTCTTC
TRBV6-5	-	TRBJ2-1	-	CASSYSRTLYNEQFF	TGTGCCAGCAGTTACTCGAGGACGCTCTACAATGAGCAGTTCTTC
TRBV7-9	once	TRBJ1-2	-	CASSLMTAENYGYTF	TGTGCCAGCAGCTTAATGACAGCGGAAAACTATGGCTACACCTTC
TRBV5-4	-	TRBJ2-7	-	CASSLGQPAILYEQYF	TGTGCCAGCAGCTTGGGACAGCCCGCCATCCTCTACGAGCAGTACTTC
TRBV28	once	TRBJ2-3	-	CASSQYGTPSTDTQYF	TGTGCCAGCAGTCAATACGGGACACCTAGTACAGATACGCAGTATTTT
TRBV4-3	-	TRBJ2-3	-	CASSQGVVDSTDTQYF	TGCGCCAGCAGCCAAGGAGTTGTAGATAGCACAGATACGCAGTATTTT
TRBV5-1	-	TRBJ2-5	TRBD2	CASSFPTTSGGAGGTQYF	TGCGCCAGCAGCTTCCCCACGACTAGCGGGGGGGCCGGCGGGACCCAGTACTTC
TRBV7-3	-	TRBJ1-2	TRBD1	CASSLGGGDSSGYTF	TGTGCCAGCAGCTTGGGGGGTGGGGACAGTTCAGGCTACACTTTC
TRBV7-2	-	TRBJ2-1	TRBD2	CASSLGLAGVREQFF	TGTGCCAGCAGTTTGGGACTCGCGGGAGTCCGTGAGCAGTTCTTC
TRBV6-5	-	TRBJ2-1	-	CASRTWGDNEQFF	TGTGCCAGCAGGACTTGGGGAGATAATGAGCAGTTCTTC
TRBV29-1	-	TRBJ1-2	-	CSVSGLIGYTF	TGCAGCGTCTCAGGTTTAATTGGCTACACCTTC
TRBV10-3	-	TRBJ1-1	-	CAITFRANTEAFF	TGTGCCATCACCTTCAGGGCAAACACTGAAGCTTTCTTT
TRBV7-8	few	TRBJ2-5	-	CASSTRVGQETQYF	TGTGCCAGCAGCACCCGGGTGGGCCAAGAGACCCAGTACTTC
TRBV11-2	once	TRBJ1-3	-	CASSYGAGRGNTIYF	TGTGCCAGCAGCTACGGAGCCGGTCGGGGAAACACCATATATTTT
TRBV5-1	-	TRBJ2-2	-	CASSPPFGDTGELFF	TGCGCCAGCAGCCCGCCGTTCGGGGACACCGGGGAGCTGTTTTTT
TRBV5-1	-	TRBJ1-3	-	CASSFLGTGGNTIYF	TGCGCCAGCAGCTTTCTTGGTACTGGTGGAAACACCATATATTTT
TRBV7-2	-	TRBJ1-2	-	CASSLVSGFNYGYTF	TGTGCCAGCAGCTTAGTTTCGGGGTTTAACTATGGCTACACCTTC
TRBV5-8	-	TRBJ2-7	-	CASRDLRTAIYEQYF	TGTGCCAGCAGGGATCTGAGGACGGCGATCTACGAGCAGTACTTT
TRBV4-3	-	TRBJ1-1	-	CASSQVTGSSYAEAFF	TGCGCCAGCAGCCAAGTCACAGGGAGTTCATACGCTGAAGCTTTCTTT
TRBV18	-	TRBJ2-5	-	CASSPGGSETQYF	TGTGCCAGCTCACCAGGTGGATCGGAGACCCAGTACTTC
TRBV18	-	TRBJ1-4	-	CASSPVSGGEKLFF	TGTGCCAGCTCCCCGGTCTCCGGAGGTGAAAAACTGTTTTTT
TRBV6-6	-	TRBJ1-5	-	CASSSRVAANQPQHF	TGTGCCAGCAGCTCCAGGGTGGCGGCCAATCAGCCCCAGCATTTT
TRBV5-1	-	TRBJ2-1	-	CASSPWDSSYNEQFF	TGCGCCAGCAGTCCATGGGATAGCTCCTACAATGAGCAGTTCTTC
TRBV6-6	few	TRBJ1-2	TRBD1	CASRQGASEEYGYTF	TGTGCCAGCAGACAGGGGGCGTCAGAGGAATATGGCTACACCTTC
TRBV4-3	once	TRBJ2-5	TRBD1	CASSQGGGQGAETQYF	TGCGCCAGCAGCCAAGGCGGGGGACAGGGGGCAGAGACCCAGTACTTC
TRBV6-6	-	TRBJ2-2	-	CASSYSWVSGELFF	TGTGCCAGCAGTTACTCTTGGGTATCCGGGGAGCTGTTTTTT
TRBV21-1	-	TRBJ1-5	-	CASSLPGRGSNQPQHF	TGTGCCAGCAGCCTGCCTGGGAGGGGAAGCAATCAGCCCCAGCATTTT
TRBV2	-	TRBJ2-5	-	CASSVWGSGETQYF	TGTGCCAGCAGTGTGTGGGGGTCGGGCGAGACCCAGTACTTC
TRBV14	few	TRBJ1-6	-	CASSQTGPSPLHF	TGTGCCAGCAGCCAAACAGGGCCCTCACCCCTCCACTTT
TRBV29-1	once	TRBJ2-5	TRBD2	CSVATSGETQYF	TGCAGCGTTGCGACTAGCGGGGAGACCCAGTACTTC
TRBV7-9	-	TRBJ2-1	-	CASSLSPGEQFF	TGTGCCAGCAGCTTGAGCCCGGGAGAGCAGTTCTTC
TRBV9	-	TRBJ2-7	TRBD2	CASSARLAGAGEQYF	TGTGCCAGCAGCGCCCGACTAGCGGGGGCGGGCGAGCAGTACTTC
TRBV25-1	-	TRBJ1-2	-	CASSEQGRGYGYTF	TGTGCCAGCAGTGAGCAAGGACGGGGGTATGGCTACACCTTC
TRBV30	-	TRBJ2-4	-	CAWSVLRAKNIQYF	-
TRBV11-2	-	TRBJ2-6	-	CASTVAGYSGANVLTF	TGTGCCAGCACCGTGGCGGGGTACTCTGGGGCCAACGTCCTGACTTTC
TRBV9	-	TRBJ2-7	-	CASSVYSSGEQYF	TGTGCCAGCAGCGTGTACTCCTCGGGCGAGCAGTACTTC
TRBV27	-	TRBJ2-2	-	CASSLSSVGGELFF	TGTGCCAGCAGTTTATCTTCGGTGGGCGGGGAGCTGTTTTTT